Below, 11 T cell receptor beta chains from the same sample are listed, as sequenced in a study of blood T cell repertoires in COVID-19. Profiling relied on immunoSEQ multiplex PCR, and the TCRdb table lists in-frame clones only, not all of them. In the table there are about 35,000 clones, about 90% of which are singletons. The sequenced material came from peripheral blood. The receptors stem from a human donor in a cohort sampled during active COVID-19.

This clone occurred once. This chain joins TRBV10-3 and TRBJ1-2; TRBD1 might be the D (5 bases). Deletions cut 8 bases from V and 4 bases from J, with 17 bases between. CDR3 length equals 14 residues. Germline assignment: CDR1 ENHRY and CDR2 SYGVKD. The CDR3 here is CAIGGTGIGYGYTF. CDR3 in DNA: TGTGCCATCGGGGGGACGGGGATCGGCTATGGCTACACCTTC.

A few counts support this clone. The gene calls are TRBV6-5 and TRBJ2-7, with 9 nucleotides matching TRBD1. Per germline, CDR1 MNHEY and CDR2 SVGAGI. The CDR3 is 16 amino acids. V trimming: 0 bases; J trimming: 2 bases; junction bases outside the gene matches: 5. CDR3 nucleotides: TGTGCCAGCAGTTACTCGCCGGACAGGGGCACCTACGAGCAGTACTTC. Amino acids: CASSYSPDRGTYEQYF.

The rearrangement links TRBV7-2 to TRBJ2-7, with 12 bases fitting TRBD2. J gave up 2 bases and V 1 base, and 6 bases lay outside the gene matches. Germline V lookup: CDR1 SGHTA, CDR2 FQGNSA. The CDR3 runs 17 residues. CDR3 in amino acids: CASSLVLAGGRPYEQYF. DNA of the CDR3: TGTGCCAGCAGCTTAGTGCTAGCGGGGGGGAGGCCCTACGAGCAGTACTTC.

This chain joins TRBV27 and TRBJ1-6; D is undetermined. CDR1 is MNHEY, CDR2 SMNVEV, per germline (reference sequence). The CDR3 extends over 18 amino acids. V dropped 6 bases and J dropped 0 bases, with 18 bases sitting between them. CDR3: CASSPSGVASSYNSPLHF. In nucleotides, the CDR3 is TGTGCCAGCAGCCCCAGCGGCGTGGCGAGCTCCTATAATTCACCCCTCCACTTT.

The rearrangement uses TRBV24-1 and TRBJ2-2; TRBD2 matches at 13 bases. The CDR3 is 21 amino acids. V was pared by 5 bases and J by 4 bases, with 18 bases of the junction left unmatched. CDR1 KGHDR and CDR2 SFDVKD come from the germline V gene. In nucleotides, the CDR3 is TGTGCCACCAGTGCTCTGAAGGGACGGGCGACTAGCGGGGGGTCCACCGGGGAGCTGTTTTTT. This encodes CATSALKGRATSGGSTGELFF.

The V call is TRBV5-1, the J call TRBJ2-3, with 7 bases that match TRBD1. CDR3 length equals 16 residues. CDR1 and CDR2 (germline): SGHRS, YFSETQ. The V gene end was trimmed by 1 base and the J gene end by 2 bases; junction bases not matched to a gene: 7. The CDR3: CASSLPRTGTTDTQYF. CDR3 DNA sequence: TGCGCCAGCAGCTTGCCGAGGACAGGCACCACAGATACGCAGTATTTT.

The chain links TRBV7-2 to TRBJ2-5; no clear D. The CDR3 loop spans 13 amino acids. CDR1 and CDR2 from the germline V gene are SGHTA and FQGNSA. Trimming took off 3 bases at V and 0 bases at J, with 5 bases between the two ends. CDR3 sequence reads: CASSFADQETQYF. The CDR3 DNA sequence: TGTGCCAGCAGCTTTGCAGACCAAGAGACCCAGTACTTC. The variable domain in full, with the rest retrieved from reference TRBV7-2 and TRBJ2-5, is GAGVSQSPSNKVTEKGKDVELRCDPISGHTALYWYRQSLGQGLEFLIYFQGNSAPDKSGLPSDRFSAERTGGSVSTLTIQRTQQEDSAVYLCASSFADQETQYFGPGTRLLVL.

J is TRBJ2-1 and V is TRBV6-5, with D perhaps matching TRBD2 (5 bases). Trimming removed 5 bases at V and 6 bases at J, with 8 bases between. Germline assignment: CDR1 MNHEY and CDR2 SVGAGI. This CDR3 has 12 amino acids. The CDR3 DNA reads TGTGCCAGCAGTCCCACTAGCAATGAGCAGTTCTTC. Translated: CASSPTSNEQFF.

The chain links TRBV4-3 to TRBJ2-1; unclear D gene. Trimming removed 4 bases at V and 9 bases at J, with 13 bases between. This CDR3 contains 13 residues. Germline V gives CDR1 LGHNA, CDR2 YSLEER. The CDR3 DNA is TGCGCCAGCAGCCTCGCGTCTCATAGTGAGCAGTTCTTC. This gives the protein CASSLASHSEQFF.

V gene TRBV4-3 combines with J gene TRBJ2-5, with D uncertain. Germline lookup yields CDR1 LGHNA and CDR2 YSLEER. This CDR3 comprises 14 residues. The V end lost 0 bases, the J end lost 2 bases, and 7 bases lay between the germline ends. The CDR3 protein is CASSQDKFQETQYF. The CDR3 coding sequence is TGCGCCAGCAGCCAAGACAAATTTCAAGAGACCCAGTACTTC.

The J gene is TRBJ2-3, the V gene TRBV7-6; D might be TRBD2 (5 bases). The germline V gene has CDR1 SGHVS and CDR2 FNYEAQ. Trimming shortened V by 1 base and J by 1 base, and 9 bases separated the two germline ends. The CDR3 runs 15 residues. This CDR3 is CASSLGTSGTDTQYF. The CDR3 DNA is TGTGCCAGCAGCTTAGGTACTAGTGGCACAGATACGCAGTATTTT. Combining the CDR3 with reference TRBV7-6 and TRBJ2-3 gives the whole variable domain GAGVSQSPRYKVTKRGQDVALRCDPISGHVSLYWYRQALGQGPEFLTYFNYEAQQDKSGLPNDRFSAERPEGSISTLTIQRTEQRDSAMYRCASSLGTSGTDTQYFGPGTRLTVL.